The 4 T cell receptor beta chains given below trace back to one sample, sequenced in a study of OX40 agonist ivuxolimab in advanced cancers. Library prep was done by the immunoSEQ multiplex PCR assay. TCRdb mirrors the immuneACCESS table, restricted to in-frame sequences. Some clones are absent from its copies; in checked studies, under half trace to an unresolved V gene, and the reason for the others is unknown. This sample has 75,000 to 90,000 clones in its table, and roughly nine tenths of those were observed once. The top ten constitute approximately 3% of the sample. The sequences come from CD4+ or CD8+ T cells sorted from blood, collected in a trial of the OX40 agonist ivuxolimab. These receptors were taken from an adult with an advanced solid tumor such as melanoma, head and neck, liver or kidney cancer.

The chain recombines TRBV5-1 with TRBJ1-2, with 7 positions matching TRBD1. Germline CDR1 SGHRS, CDR2 YFSETQ. V lost 3 bases, J lost 6 bases, and 5 bases stayed unmatched. This CDR3 comprises 13 residues. The CDR3 region is CASSSGTEHGYTF. For the CDR3, the DNA is TGCGCCAGCAGCTCCGGGACAGAGCATGGCTACACCTTC.

The V call is TRBV2, the J call TRBJ2-7; D remains unclear. Germline lookup yields CDR1 SNHLY and CDR2 FYNNEI. This CDR3 has 12 residues. Trimming took off 1 base at V and 3 bases at J, with 4 bases between the two ends. The CDR3: CASSEGGYEQYF. DNA for the CDR3: TGTGCCAGCAGTGAAGGCGGCTACGAGCAGTACTTC.

The chain has TRBV6-1 and TRBJ2-3, with 7 bases aligning to TRBD1. V was clipped by 6 bases and J by 3 bases; unmatched bases: 9. The CDR3 extends over 15 amino acids. Germline V lookup: CDR1 MNHNS, CDR2 SASEGT. CDR3 sequence (DNA): TGTGCCAGCAGCAGTAGGGGGCGTGTAACAGATACGCAGTATTTT. This sequence encodes CASSSRGRVTDTQYF.

In regard to this clone: A far more abundant clone sits one base away, making this likely a read error. This specimen includes other DNA sequences encoding the same CDR3. V gene TRBV11-2 combines with J gene TRBJ1-2, with TRBD1 matching 8 bases. CDR1 is SGHAT and CDR2 is FQNNGV in the germline V gene. The V gene end was trimmed by 4 bases and the J gene end by 4 bases; junction bases not matched to a gene: 2. There are 13 residues in the CDR3. CDR3 in amino acids: CASSSGQGYGYTF. In DNA, the CDR3 is TGTGCCAGCAGCTCAGGACAGGGCTATGGCTACACCTTC.